This T cell receptor beta chain was obtained from a study of T cell repertoires in cytomegalovirus infection. Study-level information: CMV infection plus the matching HLA type was flagged by public TCR beta signatures.

Each CDR3 protein gets one entry after TCRdb re-called the reads with MiXCR. Of 200,000 to 250,000 distinct CDR3 sequences listed, about 23% are singletons. The CDR3 is made up of 13 amino acids. V lost 3 bases and J lost 3, with 8 bases in between. Study-wide results and limits: There were HLA-C-restricted CMV-specific TCR beta clonotypes dominating the ex vivo response. Carriers of CMV plus the relevant HLA were identified by cumulative public TCR beta family frequency.

This clonotype was detected a few times. Its antigen is unknown. V is TRBV12-3 or TRBV12-4 and J is TRBJ2-5, with a weak D call TRBD1 (5 bases). Input material: CD8+ T cells from PBMCs. This receptor was taken from a human donor in good health (CMV status not recorded). Some clones in this sample may be carry-over from other donors' samples. CDR3 DNA sequence: TGTGCCAGCAGTTTCTTGACAGAAGAGACCCAGTACTTC. Residues: CASSFLTEETQYF.